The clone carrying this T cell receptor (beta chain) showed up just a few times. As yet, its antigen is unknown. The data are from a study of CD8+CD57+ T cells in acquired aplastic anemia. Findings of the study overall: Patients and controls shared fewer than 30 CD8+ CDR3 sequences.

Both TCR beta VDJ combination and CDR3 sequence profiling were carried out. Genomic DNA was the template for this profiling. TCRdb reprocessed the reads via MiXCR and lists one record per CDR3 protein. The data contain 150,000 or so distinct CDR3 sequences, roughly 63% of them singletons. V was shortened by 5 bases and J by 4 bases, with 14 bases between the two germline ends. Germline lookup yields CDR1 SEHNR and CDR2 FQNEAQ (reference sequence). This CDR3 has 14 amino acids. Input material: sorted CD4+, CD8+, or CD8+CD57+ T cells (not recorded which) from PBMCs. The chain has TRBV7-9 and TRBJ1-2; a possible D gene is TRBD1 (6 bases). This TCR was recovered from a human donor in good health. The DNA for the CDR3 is TGTGCCAGCAGCCGAGGACAGCCTGTCTATGGCTACACCTTC. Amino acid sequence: CASSRGQPVYGYTF.